This T cell receptor beta chain stems from a study of shared clonotypes between healthy human individuals (dated by TCRdb to 2020 to 2021). Regarding the complete study: The cohort comprised a couple of women and a few men aged 18 to 49 years. The study deeply sequenced blood TCR repertoires of about five healthy adults to estimate repertoire size and the extent of clonotype sharing between individuals. Per donor, leukapheresis produced somewhere between about 0.9 and 10 billion PBMCs. Different laboratories and diverse techniques were used to prepare libraries and sequence TCR repertoires, to increase sequencing depth and limit assay-specific biases. Per donor, three plates each were used for CD4 naive and CD4 memory, two for CD8 naive, and one for CD8 memory. Beyond this particular receptor, the publication reports: Across a handful of donors, around 5% of naive CD4, 3% to 4% of naive CD8, 2% to 2.5% of memory CD4, and roughly 0.4% of memory CD8 clonotypes were shared. Because the study included only a small number of donors, the genetic and exposure-history diversity represented was limited. Sampling was restricted to blood, and TCR repertoires in tissue are likely to differ from TCR repertoires in blood. Naive subsets generally had larger estimated clonotype richness than memory subsets did. Incomplete sequencing was indicated by rarefaction of sorted-subset datasets, despite the large sequencing depth. Compared with non-shared clonotypes, clonotypes shared by all four sorted-subset donors had higher generation probabilities. Based on pairwise subsampling, the degree of clonotype sharing among donors was expected to be affected by sequencing depth.

From the cysteine up to the phenylalanine, the CDR3 has a length of 13 residues. Only the CDR3 portion is preserved as DNA: 39 bases, with reading frame beginning at the first base. In the germline V gene (reference sequence), CDR1 corresponds to SEHNR and CDR2 to FQNEAQ. V lost 3 bases and J lost 6 bases; the stretch between them is 11 bases long. Remarks on this clone: Its antigen is still unknown. Per-base qualities were not stored, and no clone one base away is much larger.

Donors were healthy HIV-negative adults with no recently reported acute infections or vaccinations. All donors were Caucasian adults living in Nashville, Tennessee, USA. CD4+ T cells were enriched through magnetic negative selection, after which naive cells were positively selected on CD45RA and the remaining negative fraction served as the memory subset. Blood was collected by leukapheresis, and PBMCs were isolated by Ficoll-Histopaque density gradient centrifugation and then cryopreserved in liquid nitrogen vapor phase. Purity and quantity of every magnetically sorted T cell population were checked by analytical flow cytometry. Each sorted fraction had its genomic DNA isolated and then quantified by UV absorbance on a Nanodrop 2000c. TCR CDR3 regions were amplified from genomic DNA by multiplex PCR using the deep immunoSEQ assay. For each cell subset, the extracted genomic DNA was distributed evenly across all wells of several immunoSEQ 96-well plates, and each plate served as one replicate. For sorted subsets, 150 to 250 ng of genomic DNA, equivalent to about 30,000 T cell genomes, went into each replicate PCR. Purified libraries were measured with a Qubit 3.0 fluorometer, size-checked on a Bioanalyzer 2100, and measured again with the KAPA Library Quantification kit. Every immunoSEQ 96-well plate was sequenced on a dedicated single-read 150-cycle Illumina NextSeq 550 flow cell. The original pipeline was this. Because the immunoSEQ output included only junctional sequences and no quality scores, the filtering could not be the same as the filtering used for full-length reads. Sequences were annotated with PyIR, a Python wrapper for IgBLAST v1.9, using IMGT germline references to assign V/J genes and CDR3. Reads were filtered out if the reads had weak V/J assignments (E-value above 1e-6), no CDR3, stop codons, out-of-frame junctions, or ambiguous translated residues. A V3J clonotype was defined by an identical inferred V gene, J gene, and CDR3 amino acid sequence. To compute the percentage overlap between repertoires, the number of shared unique clonotypes was divided by the size of the smaller repertoire. Three approaches were used to assess repertoire richness: RTK rarefaction, the Chao1 estimator, and Recon v2.1 estimates of unobserved clonotypes. Generation probabilities for all TCRbeta clonotypes obtained by the gDNA method from several donors were computed using OLGA. TCRdb re-hosts the immuneACCESS table, in-frame sequences only. Its copies lack some clones; in the studies checked, an unresolved V gene accounts for under half of them, and the cause for the rest is not known. D and trimming come from the DNA, and the V and J calls and clone size come from that table. This sample holds some 2.1 million clones; 95% were observed only once. The top ten clones comprise roughly 0.13% of the sample.

The sequenced sample was naive CD4+ T cells sorted from blood. The sample's cell subset or site label, in plain terms: CD45RA+ positively selected. The sequence was collected from a man younger than 30 in good health. The chain is assembled from TRBV7-9 and TRBJ1-1; no confident D gene assignment can be made. The bases read TGTGCCAGCAGCTTCACCTCAGGAGCTGAAGCTTTCTTT. Translated, it reads CASSFTSGAEAFF.